What follows describes a single TCR beta chain. No antigen is known for it. The DNA is omitted, as the CDR3 cannot be located on it reliably, and the CDR3 follows TCRdb's listing. A second roughly 6 to 11 cycle PCR used barcoded and J-beta primers. MiXCR, applied by TCRdb to the 5' RACE reads, yields one record per CDR3 protein. Of fewer than 2 million distinct CDR3 sequences in the sample, about two fifths were seen once. The CDR3 extends over 14 residues, inclusive of both ends. Germline CDR1 is PRHDT and CDR2 is FYEKMQ (reference sequence). The sample comes from a study of blood T cells in healthy people across ages. Study-wide points: More naive CD4+ cells and higher diversity marked long-lived donors relative to aged donors.

The V call is TRBV13, the J call TRBJ1-3; TRBD1, the D gene given by the table, was not confirmed from the DNA. Input material: blood. The TCR sequence derives from a human donor in good health. The CDR3 region is CASSGTVGPGTIYF.